This T cell receptor (beta chain) was identified in a study of T cell responses to AZD1222 COVID-19 vaccine. Turning to the study itself: Second doses at about 4 or about 12 weeks were pooled.

V lost 7 bases, J lost 4 bases, and 20 bases lay in between. This CDR3 region has 16 residues. Germline V gene data show CDR1 as LNHDA and CDR2 as SQIVND (reference sequence). Points from the study as a whole: Spike-specific TCR breadth and depth both grew after two AZD1222 doses. Sampling that yielded the repertoires occurred only after the peak T cell response. Baseline antibody screening turned up just six seropositive AZD1222 recipients.

Generated by immunoSEQ multiplex PCR, the TCRdb table keeps only in-frame clones and is missing some. The table has 120,000 to 150,000 clones, 89% seen once. This clone was observed once. Antigen specificity is unknown. The specimen comprised peripheral blood, sampled on day 0 of AZD1222 vaccination. This receptor was identified in an adult in good health. The rearrangement joins TRBV19 to TRBJ1-3, with a tentative D call TRBD1 (5 bases). CDR3 in amino acids: CASTPEASRAGNTIYF. CDR3 in DNA: TGTGCCAGTACCCCAGAGGCCTCCAGGGCCGGAAACACCATATATTTT.